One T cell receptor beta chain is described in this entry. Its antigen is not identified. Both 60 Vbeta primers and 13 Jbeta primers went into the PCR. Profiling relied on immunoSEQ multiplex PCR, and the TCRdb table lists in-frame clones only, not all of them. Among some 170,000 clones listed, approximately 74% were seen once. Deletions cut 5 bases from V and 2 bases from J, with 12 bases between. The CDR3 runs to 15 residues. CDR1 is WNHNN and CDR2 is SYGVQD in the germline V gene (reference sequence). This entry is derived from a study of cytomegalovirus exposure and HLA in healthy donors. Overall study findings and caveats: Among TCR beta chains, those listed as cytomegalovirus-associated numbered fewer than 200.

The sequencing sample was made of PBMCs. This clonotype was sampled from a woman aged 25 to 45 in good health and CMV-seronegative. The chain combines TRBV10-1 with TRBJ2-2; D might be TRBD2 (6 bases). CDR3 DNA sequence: TGCGCCAGCAGTCCTGTGGGACTTAACACCGGGGAGCTGTTTTTT. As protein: CASSPVGLNTGELFF.